The T cell receptor (beta chain) described here comes from a study of blood T cell repertoires in COVID-19 (dated by TCRdb to 2018 to 2021). Some background on the complete study: Collaborator samples came from the United States, Italy and Spain and covered acute and convalescent phases of COVID-19. A freely available public database, intended as a resource for researchers studying the immune response to SARS-CoV-2, is where the repertoires were released. Samples were obtained from the ongoing ImmuneRACE study (first 160 participants) and from over a thousand subjects provided by 6 global collaborators. The prospective study material was composed of cDNA or gDNA derived from T cells, B-cell-depleted T cells, or PBMCs. Nearly every sample came with metadata listing a de-identified subject ID, COVID-19 status, age in years and sex. The dataset comprised deeply sampled blood TCRbeta repertoires from subjects exposed to, actively infected with, or recovered from COVID-19. HLA class I and class II types, where available, came from metadata supplied by the sample provider rather than from assay-based typing. Broader findings and caveats from the paper: Clinical and demographic metadata were provided uncurated, with the amount varying by source and participant.

Whole blood was collected in K2EDTA tubes by collaborating institutions according to the institutions' own protocols. For TCRbeta analysis, collaborators shipped samples as frozen whole blood, isolated PBMCs, or DNA extracted from either of those sample types. A word on this clone: Its binding antigen is unknown. Base qualities are not provided; no much larger clone lies one nucleotide away.

TCRbeta CDR3 regions were amplified from genomic DNA using the immunoSEQ Assay, a bias-controlled multiplex PCR. Per the authors' processing: Nucleated cell counts per sample were estimated from amplification of reference gene primers within the assay. To quantify the absolute abundance of each unique TCRbeta CDR3 rearrangement, sequence reads were collapsed and filtered. For each sample, productive Simpson clonality was calculated by taking the square root of Simpson's diversity index across productive rearrangements. Held by TCRdb, this immuneACCESS table contains in-frame sequences only and omits some clones. Under half of the omission traces to an unresolved V gene where checked; the cause of the rest is unknown. Clone size and the V and J calls come from that table; the DNA yielded D and trimming. For this sample the table gives just under 350,000 clones, of which more than 70% were detected only once. In total, the top ten clones hold about 2.7% of the sample.

Sequenced input: peripheral blood. The receptor was isolated from a man aged 25 to 40 with active or convalescent COVID-19.

The bases read TGTGCCAGCTGGAGAGGGGGTAAGGGCTACAATGAGCAGTTCTTC. This yields the protein CASWRGGKGYNEQFF. The V gene is TRBV18 and the J gene is TRBJ2-1; the D gene is perhaps TRBD1, on 6 matching bases. The V end loses 7 bases and the J end loses 3 bases, and a stretch of 16 bases separates them. CDR1 and CDR2 were assigned from the germline V gene as KGHSH and LQKENI. The CDR3 starts with the cysteine, ends with the phenylalanine, and has 15 residues. The read is trimmed to its CDR3 DNA, 45 bases read in frame from base 1.